This T cell receptor (beta chain) was identified during a study of a mutant IDH1 vaccine in newly diagnosed glioma. Looked up from germline, CDR1 is SGHTA and CDR2 is FQGTGA. The CDR3 is 16 residues long. V dropped 1 base and J dropped 4; count of bases not matched to a gene: 7. Assay used: immunoSEQ multiplex PCR; TCRdb lists only in-frame clones, some missing. The table has around 67,000 clones, more than 70% seen once. Sample time point: baseline, week 1 (first vaccination visit). The treatment denotes: pre-vaccination baseline after standard-of-care therapy. The source is a woman aged 18-29 years with glioma. Some clones in this sample may be carry-over from other donors' samples. The sample in question was peripheral blood mononuclear cells (PBMCs), obtained from a glioma patient treated with radiotherapy, temozolomide or both. This sequence joins TRBV7-3 and TRBJ2-7; 10 bases agree with TRBD2. In nucleotides, the CDR3 is TGTGCCAGCAGCTTAAAGACCCAGCGGGGGGGATACGAGCAGTACTTC. Translated: CASSLKTQRGGYEQYF.